This is a list of T cell receptor beta chains from one sample in a study of cytomegalovirus exposure and HLA in healthy donors. Here immunoSEQ multiplex PCR was the method, and the copy in TCRdb shows in-frame clones only, minus some. The sample lists 250,000 to 400,000 clones, around 90% seen once, with roughly 0.88% in the top ten. The sequenced sample consisted of PBMCs. The receptors originated from a man under 40 in good health and CMV-seronegative. Both conserved end residues are part of each CDR3. The order of the fields is CDR3 DNA, CDR3 protein, V gene, J gene, D gene, clone size. A D gene is named only where the DNA matches it firmly. Clone size is shown for a subset of rows, as once, few, many or a class of expanded clone.

DNA: TGTGCCAGCACATTACAGGCGCCCTCTGGAAACACCATATATTTT; CDR3: CASTLQAPSGNTIYF; V: TRBV28; J: TRBJ1-3; D: NA; size: NA
DNA: TGCAGCGTTGCTTGGGGGGAGGGCGGTGGCTACACCTTC; CDR3: CSVAWGEGGGYTF; V: TRBV29-1; J: TRBJ1-2; D: NA; size: NA
DNA: TGTGCCAGCAGCGCCGGGGTCCTGCAATATTTT; CDR3: CASSAGVLQYF; V: TRBV7-2; J: TRBJ1-3; D: NA; size: once
DNA: TGTGCCAGCAGCCAACTAGGAACCAGCACAGGATCGTCCTACGAGCAGTACTTC; CDR3: CASSQLGTSTGSSYEQYF; V: TRBV14; J: TRBJ2-7; D: NA; size: NA
DNA: TGTGCCAGCAGCTCCTGGGACAGGGGTGATGAAAAACTGTTTTTT; CDR3: CASSSWDRGDEKLFF; V: TRBV11-2; J: TRBJ1-4; D: TRBD1; size: NA
DNA: TGTGCCAGCACCCCGGGACAGGGAGGTGGCTACACCTTC; CDR3: CASTPGQGGGYTF; V: TRBV27; J: TRBJ1-2; D: TRBD1; size: few
DNA: TGCGCCAGCAGCTTGGATTGGGAGACCTACGAGCAGTACTTC; CDR3: CASSLDWETYEQYF; V: TRBV5-1; J: TRBJ2-7; D: NA; size: NA
DNA: TGTGCCAGCACCTCACCAACGACCGGGACAGGGATCAACTATGGCTACACCTTC; CDR3: CASTSPTTGTGINYGYTF; V: TRBV5-6; J: TRBJ1-2; D: TRBD1; size: once
DNA: TGTGCCAGCAGTGAAGGACAGTATGGCTACACCTTC; CDR3: CASSEGQYGYTF; V: TRBV2; J: TRBJ1-2; D: NA; size: NA
DNA: TGTGCCAGCAGAGCCGGGACAGGAAACACCGGGGAGCTGTTTTTT; CDR3: CASRAGTGNTGELFF; V: TRBV7-9; J: TRBJ2-2; D: TRBD1; size: few
DNA: TGTGCCAGCAGCTGGGGACAATTTTTCCATCAGCCCCAGCATTTT; CDR3: CASSWGQFFHQPQHF; V: TRBV5-8; J: TRBJ1-5; D: NA; size: NA
DNA: TGCACCAGCAGCCCGTACTCTAACTACAGGGGGTACGAGCAGTACTTC; CDR3: CTSSPYSNYRGYEQYF; V: TRBV1; J: TRBJ2-7; D: NA; size: NA
DNA: TGTGCCAGCAGTGATGGGGGGGCTATCTACGAGCAGTACTTC; CDR3: CASSDGGAIYEQYF; V: TRBV6-1; J: TRBJ2-7; D: NA; size: NA
DNA: TGTGCCAGCAGCTCGGGCGGGGGGGCGAACACAGATACGCAGTATTTT; CDR3: CASSSGGGANTDTQYF; V: TRBV11-1; J: TRBJ2-3; D: TRBD2; size: NA
DNA: TGTGCCAGCAGCCAAGGGATAAGCCGGGGGGACAATGAGCAGTTCTTC; CDR3: CASSQGISRGDNEQFF; V: TRBV14; J: TRBJ2-1; D: TRBD2; size: NA